These 28 T cell receptor beta chains were all obtained from the same sample, sequenced in a study of cytomegalovirus exposure and HLA in healthy donors (TCRdb year 2017). Receptor amplification or capture employed the immunoSEQ multiplex PCR assay. Imported from immuneACCESS, the table was reduced by TCRdb to in-frame sequences with V and J called. These copies leave out some clones; in studies compared against another copy, an unresolved V gene accounts for under half, and the cause of the remainder is not known. In all, the sample holds about 280,000 clones, and 86% of those were seen once. Clones ranked in the top ten supply 1% of the sample. Sequencing input: PBMCs. The receptors derive from a woman aged 18-29 years in good health and CMV-seronegative.

A remark on this clone: Within the sample, other DNA sequences also encode this same CDR3. V gene TRBV11-2 combines with J gene TRBJ2-1; D unresolved. In germline, CDR1 is SGHAT, CDR2 FQNNGV. Trimming pared 5 bases from V and 3 bases from J, leaving 8 bases between. CDR3 length: 13 residues. DNA of the CDR3: TGTGCCAGCAGCCTTGCGCTCTACAATGAGCAGTTCTTC. Protein sequence: CASSLALYNEQFF.

The chain employs TRBV4-3 and TRBJ2-1, with 8 positions matching TRBD2. Looked up from germline, CDR1 is LGHNA and CDR2 is YSLEER. J gave up 0 bases and V 1 base, and 11 bases lay outside the gene matches. The CDR3 covers 19 residues. CDR3 sequence (DNA): TGCGCCAGCAGCCAAGCGTGGCGGGGGGCCCCGAGCTCCTACAATGAGCAGTTCTTC. Amino acids: CASSQAWRGAPSSYNEQFF.

This chain uses TRBV5-1 with TRBJ2-1, with D possibly TRBD2 on 6 matching bases. V dropped 3 bases and J dropped 1 base, with 20 bases sitting between them. The germline V gene encodes CDR1 SGHRS and CDR2 YFSETQ. CDR3 length: 18 residues. The CDR3: CASSSWFVLAASYNEQFF. CDR3 DNA sequence: TGCGCCAGCAGCTCTTGGTTTGTACTAGCTGCATCCTACAATGAGCAGTTCTTC.

The chain is built from TRBV12-5 and TRBJ1-1; 7 bases are shared with TRBD1. The CDR3 is made up of 15 amino acids. Trimming at V came to 5 bases and at J to 3 bases, leaving 9 bases not matched to a gene. CDR1 LGHNT and CDR2 FRNRAP come from the germline V gene. The CDR3 loop reads CASGLTQGTDTEAFF. CDR3 nucleotides: TGTGCTAGTGGTCTTACACAGGGGACGGACACTGAAGCTTTCTTT.

The V call is TRBV6-5, the J call TRBJ1-5, with D possibly matching TRBD1 (6 bases). The CDR3 is 14 amino acids. From germline, CDR1 is MNHEY and CDR2 SVGAGI. Trimming left V 6 bases short and J 4 bases short, with 13 bases between. The CDR3 sequence is CASRPGTLNQPQHF. The CDR3, as DNA: TGTGCCAGCAGACCCGGGACACTTAATCAGCCCCAGCATTTT.

This sequence joins TRBV9 and TRBJ2-2; D gene uncertain. Germline V lookup: CDR1 SGDLS, CDR2 YYNGEE. The CDR3 runs to 16 residues. The germline V and J ends were trimmed by 0 bases and 3 bases, with 12 bases remaining between them. DNA for the CDR3: TGTGCCAGCAGCGTAGCAGTTTCTGTCTACACCGGGGAGCTGTTTTTT. It codes for CASSVAVSVYTGELFF.

V is TRBV11-3 and J is TRBJ2-7; D possibly corresponds to TRBD2 (6 bases). Trimming removed 3 bases from V and 5 bases from J, with 20 bases in between. CDR1 is SGHNT, CDR2 YENEEA, per germline. The CDR3 runs 16 residues. The CDR3 region has the DNA TGTGCCAGCAGCTTCGCGGGGAGCACAAGGTCGGACGAGCAGTACTTC. This translates into CASSFAGSTRSDEQYF. Full variable domain (rest looked up from reference TRBV11-3 and TRBJ2-7): EAGVVQSPRYKIIEKKQPVAFWCNPISGHNTLYWYLQNLGQGPELLIRYENEEAVDDSQLPKDRFSAERLKGVDSTLKIQPAELGDSAVYLCASSFAGSTRSDEQYFGPGTRLTVT.

The genes are TRBV5-1 and TRBJ2-3; 10 nucleotides line up with TRBD1. Looked up from germline, CDR1 is SGHRS and CDR2 is YFSETQ. J gave up 1 base and V 4 bases, and 3 bases lay outside the gene matches. The CDR3 is 15 residues long. CDR3 region: CASSRGTGGTDTQYF. In DNA, the CDR3 is TGCGCCAGCAGCCGGGGGACAGGGGGCACAGATACGCAGTATTTT. The variable domain in full, completed from reference TRBV5-1 and TRBJ2-3, reads KAGVTQTPRYLIKTRGQQVTLSCSPISGHRSVSWYQQTPGQGLQFLFEYFSETQRNKGNFPGRFSGRQFSNSRSEMNVSTLELGDSALYLCASSRGTGGTDTQYFGPGTRLTVL.

The CDR3 DNA follows: TGTGCCAGCAGCCCGGGACAGGGGCTTAACGAGCAGTACTTC. Amino acids: CASSPGQGLNEQYF. This chain joins TRBV4-2 and TRBJ2-7; 10 nucleotides align to TRBD1. V shed 4 bases, J shed 5 bases, and the junction held 5 bases outside the gene matches. The germline CDR1 and CDR2 sequences are LGHNA and YNFKEQ. The CDR3 totals 14 residues.

The V call is TRBV6-5, the J call TRBJ2-7, with TRBD1 matching over 7 bases. Germline values: CDR1 MNHEY, CDR2 SVGAGI. V was pared by 0 bases and J by 4 bases, with 6 bases of the junction left unmatched. The CDR3 sequence is 15 residues long. The CDR3 loop is CASSYSATGKYEQYF. The CDR3 DNA reads as TGTGCCAGCAGTTACTCTGCGACAGGGAAATACGAGCAGTACTTC.

The CDR3 DNA is TGTGCCAGCTCACCAGGGGAGGATCAGCCCCAGCATTTT. Translated: CASSPGEDQPQHF. V and J are TRBV18 and TRBJ1-5; D is uncertain. CDR1 KGHSH and CDR2 LQKENI come from the germline V gene. The V and J ends lost 2 bases and 5 bases respectively, with 7 bases between them. This CDR3 is 13 amino acids long.

The rearrangement links TRBV27 to TRBJ2-5, with 10 bases matching TRBD1. This CDR3 contains 16 residues. Trimming cost V 1 base and J 6 bases; bases outside gene matches: 8. Germline V gene lookup returns CDR1 MNHEY and CDR2 SMNVEV (reference sequence). This chain's CDR3 is CASSLLRTGGKQTQYF. In DNA, the CDR3 is TGTGCCAGCAGTTTATTAAGGACAGGGGGGAAACAGACCCAGTACTTC.

This chain connects TRBV5-4 to TRBJ2-5; D is possibly TRBD2 (6 bases). Trimming cost V 4 bases and J 5 bases, with 15 bases left between them. The CDR3 has 14 amino acids. CDR1 and CDR2 from the germline V gene are SGHNT and YYREEE (reference sequence). The DNA for the CDR3 is TGTGCCAGCAGCCCCCTCAGCAGCGGGGAGACCCAGTACTTC. Protein product: CASSPLSSGETQYF.

The chain couples TRBV5-1 to TRBJ2-7, with a tentative D call TRBD2 (7 bases). V shed 6 bases and J shed 0 bases, with 16 bases lying between them. Germline V gene data show CDR1 as SGHRS and CDR2 as YFSETQ. This CDR3 is built from 15 residues. CDR3 region: CASTLEGGGSYEQYF. In DNA form, the CDR3 reads TGCGCCAGCACCCTGGAAGGGGGGGGCTCCTACGAGCAGTACTTC.

V and J are TRBV30 and TRBJ2-7, with 10 bases matching TRBD2. V shed 3 bases and J 3 bases; nucleotides not matched to a gene: 5. Germline V lookup: CDR1 GTSNPN, CDR2 SVGIG (reference sequence). The CDR3 contains 14 residues. This CDR3 is CAWSLEREGYEQYF. As DNA, the CDR3 is TGTGCCTGGAGCCTCGAGCGGGAGGGCTACGAGCAGTACTTC. The full variable domain, its missing parts supplied by reference TRBV30 and TRBJ2-7, is SQTIHQWPATLVQPVGSPLSLECTVEGTSNPNLYWYRQAAGRGLQLLFYSVGIGQISSEVPQNLSASRPQDRQFILSSKKLLLSDSGFYLCAWSLEREGYEQYFGPGTRLTVT.

The chain combines TRBV5-1 with TRBJ2-1, with TRBD2 matching over 8 bases. The CDR3 spans 16 residues. Germline V gene lookup returns CDR1 SGHRS and CDR2 YFSETQ. Germline trimming cut 0 bases from V and 5 bases from J; bases unmatched to any gene: 7. The CDR3 sequence is CASSLVGGLGHNEQFF. The CDR3 DNA is TGCGCCAGCAGCTTGGTGGGGGGACTAGGGCACAATGAGCAGTTCTTC.

The chain joins TRBV29-1 to TRBJ2-1; D is uncertain. V dropped 4 bases and J dropped 5 bases, with 12 bases sitting between them. Germline V gene sequence: CDR1 SQVTM, CDR2 ANQGSEA. This CDR3 has 13 residues. The CDR3 sequence: CSVVASSHNEQFF. Here the CDR3 DNA reads TGCAGCGTTGTAGCTAGTTCTCACAATGAGCAGTTCTTC.

Only one count was recorded for this clone. The chain links TRBV30 to TRBJ1-2; TRBD1 matches at 7 bases. Per the germline V gene, CDR1 is GTSNPN and CDR2 is SVGIG (reference sequence). The CDR3 is 11 residues long. Trimming cost V 1 base and J 10 bases; bases outside gene matches: 3. The CDR3 DNA sequence: TGTGCCTGGAGTGCCGGGACAGACTACACCTTC. The encoded protein is CAWSAGTDYTF.

The chain links TRBV29-1 to TRBJ2-2; D unresolved. The CDR3 has 12 residues. The germline V gene has CDR1 SQVTM and CDR2 ANQGSEA. Trimming removed 5 bases at V and 4 bases at J, with 8 bases between. The CDR3: CSVRWSTGELFF. In nucleotides, the CDR3 is TGCAGCGTTCGCTGGAGCACCGGGGAGCTGTTTTTT.

The J gene is TRBJ2-7, the V gene TRBV7-8; D possibly corresponds to TRBD2 (6 bases). The germline V gene has CDR1 SGHVS and CDR2 FQNEAQ. Trimming shortened V by 0 bases and J by 3 bases, and 15 bases separated the two germline ends. There are 16 residues in the CDR3. The CDR3 DNA is TGTGCCAGCAGCTTAGCGTTCCGGGACTCTAACTACGAGCAGTACTTC. Protein: CASSLAFRDSNYEQYF.

The J gene is TRBJ2-5, the V gene TRBV2, with D possibly being TRBD2 (5 bases). The CDR3 has 13 amino acids. Trimming removed 3 bases from V and 5 bases from J, with 10 bases in between. CDR1 and CDR2 (germline): SNHLY, FYNNEI. DNA of the CDR3: TGTGCCAGCAGTGAGGAGGTTGGGGAGACCCAGTACTTC. Translated: CASSEEVGETQYF. Full variable domain (missing parts from reference TRBV2 and TRBJ2-5): EPEVTQTPSHQVTQMGQEVILRCVPISNHLYFYWYRQILGQKVEFLVSFYNNEISEKSEIFDDQFSVERPDGSNFTLKIRSTKLEDSAMYFCASSEEVGETQYFGPGTRLLVL.

V gene TRBV11-1 combines with J gene TRBJ1-1, with D possibly matching TRBD1 (6 bases). The germline V gene has CDR1 SGHAT and CDR2 FQDESV (reference sequence). Trimming pared 1 base from V and 8 bases from J, leaving 11 bases between. The CDR3 totals 13 residues. The CDR3 DNA reads TGTGCCAGCAGCTTAGACAGGGCGCGGGAAGCTTTCTTT. It translates to CASSLDRAREAFF.

The chain links TRBV25-1 to TRBJ1-1, with TRBD1 matching over 8 bases. CDR1 is MGHDK and CDR2 is SYGVNS in the germline V gene. The CDR3 is made up of 15 amino acids. The V segment lost 0 bases and the J segment 3 bases; nucleotides outside the gene matches: 3. CDR3 protein: CASSEYSTGDTEAFF. CDR3 in DNA: TGTGCCAGCAGTGAATATTCGACAGGGGACACTGAAGCTTTCTTT. The variable domain in full, completed from reference TRBV25-1 and TRBJ1-1, reads EADIYQTPRYLVIGTGKKITLECSQTMGHDKMYWYQQDPGMELHLIHYSYGVNSTEKGDLSSESTVSRIRTEHFPLTLESARPSHTSQYLCASSEYSTGDTEAFFGQGTRLTVV.

V usage is TRBV2 and J usage is TRBJ2-3; weak D call: TRBD2 (6 bases). The V end was cut by 7 bases, the J end by 0 bases, with 17 bases between. The CDR3 is 16 amino acids. Per the germline V gene, CDR1 is SNHLY and CDR2 is FYNNEI. The CDR3: CASIHRRAWSTDTQYF. DNA for the CDR3: TGTGCCAGCATACACCGGAGGGCCTGGAGCACAGATACGCAGTATTTT.

The chain recombines TRBV6-5 with TRBJ2-7, with D possibly TRBD1 on 6 matching bases. This CDR3 is built from 13 residues. V lost 5 bases and J 4 bases, leaving 12 bases between the germline ends. CDR1 is MNHEY and CDR2 is SVGAGI in the germline V gene. CDR3 nucleotides: TGTGCCAGCAGTCAGGGGTATGGGTACGAGCAGTACTTC. Residues: CASSQGYGYEQYF.

This rearrangement joins TRBV27 to TRBJ2-5, with 10 bases identical to TRBD2. The CDR3 totals 13 residues. Germline CDR1 is MNHEY and CDR2 is SMNVEV (reference sequence). Germline trimming cut 10 bases from V and 5 bases from J; bases unmatched to any gene: 7. The CDR3 sequence: CATGSGGFETQYF. CDR3 bases: TGTGCCACCGGTAGCGGGGGGTTTGAGACCCAGTACTTC.

This chain links TRBV7-3 with TRBJ2-2; 9 bases fit TRBD1. Per germline, CDR1 SGHTA and CDR2 FQGTGA. V lost 5 bases, J lost 6 bases, and 7 bases stayed unmatched. CDR3 length: 15 amino acids. The CDR3 bases are TGTGCCAGCAGCGAACGGACAGGGGAGGCCGGGGAGCTGTTTTTT. This translates into CASSERTGEAGELFF.

The chain couples TRBV27 to TRBJ2-2; D might be TRBD1 (6 bases). The V end was cut by 6 bases, the J end by 4 bases, with 18 bases between. This CDR3 is 16 amino acids long. CDR1 is MNHEY and CDR2 is SMNVEV in the germline V gene (reference sequence). The CDR3 region is CASRPTGKRATGELFF. CDR3 in DNA: TGTGCCAGCAGGCCCACAGGGAAGAGGGCCACCGGGGAGCTGTTTTTT.